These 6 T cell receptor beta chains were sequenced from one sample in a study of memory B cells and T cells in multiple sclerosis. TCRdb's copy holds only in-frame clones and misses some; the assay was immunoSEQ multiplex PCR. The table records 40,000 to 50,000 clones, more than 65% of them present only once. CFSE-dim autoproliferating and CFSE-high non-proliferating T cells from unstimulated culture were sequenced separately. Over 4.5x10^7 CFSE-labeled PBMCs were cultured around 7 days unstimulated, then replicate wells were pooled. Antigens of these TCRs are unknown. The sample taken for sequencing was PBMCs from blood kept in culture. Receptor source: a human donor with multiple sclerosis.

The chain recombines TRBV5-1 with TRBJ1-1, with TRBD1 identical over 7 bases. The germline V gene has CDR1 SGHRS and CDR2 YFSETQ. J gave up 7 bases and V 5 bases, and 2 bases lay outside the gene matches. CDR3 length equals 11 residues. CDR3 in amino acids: CASRRDSEAFF. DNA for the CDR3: TGCGCCAGCAGACGGGACAGTGAAGCTTTCTTT.

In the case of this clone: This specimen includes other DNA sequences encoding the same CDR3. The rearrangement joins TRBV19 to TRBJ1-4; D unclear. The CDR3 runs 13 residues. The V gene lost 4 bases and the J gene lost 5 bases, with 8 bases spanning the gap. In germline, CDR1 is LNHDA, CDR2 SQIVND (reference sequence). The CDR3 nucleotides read TGTGCCAGTAGTAACACGGAAAATGAAAAACTGTTTTTT. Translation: CASSNTENEKLFF. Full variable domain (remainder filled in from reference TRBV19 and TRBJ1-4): DGGITQSPKYLFRKEGQNVTLSCEQNLNHDAMYWYRQDPGQGLRLIYYSQIVNDFQKGDIAEGYSVSREKKESFPLTVTSAQKNPTAFYLCASSNTENEKLFFGSGTQLSVL.

The CDR3 region is CASIRGDTGELFF. The CDR3 DNA sequence: TGCGCCAGCATCAGGGGGGACACCGGGGAGCTGTTTTTT. The genes are TRBV5-1 and TRBJ2-2, with D possibly matching TRBD1 (7 bases). Trimming took 6 bases from V and 3 from J, leaving 9 bases between them. This CDR3 has 13 amino acids. Germline V gene data show CDR1 as SGHRS and CDR2 as YFSETQ.

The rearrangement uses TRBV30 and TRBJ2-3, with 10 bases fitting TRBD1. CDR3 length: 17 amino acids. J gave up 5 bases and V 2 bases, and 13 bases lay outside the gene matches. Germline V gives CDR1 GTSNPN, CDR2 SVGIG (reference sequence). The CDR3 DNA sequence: TGTGCCTGGAGTTCGCCCGGGACAGGGGTTCCCGGAGATACGCAGTATTTT. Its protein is CAWSSPGTGVPGDTQYF.

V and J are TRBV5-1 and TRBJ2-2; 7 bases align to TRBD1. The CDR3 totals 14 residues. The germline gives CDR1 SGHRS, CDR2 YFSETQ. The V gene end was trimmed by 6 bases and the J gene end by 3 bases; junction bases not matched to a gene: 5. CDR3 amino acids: CASNRDSYTGELFF. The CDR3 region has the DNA TGCGCCAGCAACCGGGACAGCTACACCGGGGAGCTGTTTTTT. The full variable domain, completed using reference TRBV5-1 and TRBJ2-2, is KAGVTQTPRYLIKTRGQQVTLSCSPISGHRSVSWYQQTPGQGLQFLFEYFSETQRNKGNFPGRFSGRQFSNSRSEMNVSTLELGDSALYLCASNRDSYTGELFFGEGSRLTVL.

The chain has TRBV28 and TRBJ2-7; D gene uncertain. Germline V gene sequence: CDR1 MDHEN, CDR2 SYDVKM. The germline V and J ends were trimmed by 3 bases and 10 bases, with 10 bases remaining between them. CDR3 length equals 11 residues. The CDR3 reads CASSLAYDQYF. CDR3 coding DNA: TGTGCCAGCAGTTTGGCCTATGACCAGTACTTC.